The 15 T cell receptor beta chains in this list originate from one sample, sequenced in a study of Ad26.COV2.S vaccination and SARS-CoV-2 variants (dated by TCRdb to the early 2020s). The library was generated by the immunoSEQ multiplex PCR assay. TCRdb's version of the immuneACCESS table is confined to in-frame rearrangements and falls short of the full clone set. An unresolved V gene accounts for under half of the shortfall where checked; the remainder is of unknown origin. The sample has 350,000 to 500,000 clones on record, around 87% of them singletons. The top ten clones comprise around 3.6% of the sample. The sample's treatment or condition label is to be understood as: 15 to 20 received Ad26.COV2.S at low or high dose, single or two shots; about 5 received placebo; per-sample allocation not given. For vaccine and placebo recipients, the sequenced repertoires came from samples collected on day 63 after the first injection.

The starting material was peripheral blood, obtained in a trial of Ad26.COV2.S vaccine versus placebo. The receptor source for this set is a person between 18 and 59 years old who received the Ad26.COV2.S COVID-19 vaccine or a placebo.

The rearrangement uses TRBV10-1 and TRBJ2-3; no definite D call. Trimming took off 0 bases at V and 14 bases at J, with 9 bases between the two ends. In germline, CDR1 is WNHNN, CDR2 SYGVQD (reference sequence). The CDR3 length is 11 residues. CDR3 in amino acids: CASSESWALYF. The CDR3 bases are TGCGCCAGCAGTGAGTCGTGGGCACTGTATTTT.

The chain uses TRBV7-9 and TRBJ2-3; the D is unclear. Germline assignment: CDR1 SEHNR and CDR2 FQNEAQ (reference sequence). The CDR3 spans 13 residues. Trimming took 8 bases from V and 3 from J, leaving 12 bases between them. The CDR3 coding sequence is TGTGCCAGCCGGTGGGGTGGGACAGATACGCAGTATTTT. This translates into CASRWGGTDTQYF.

The DNA of the CDR3 is TGTGCCAGCAGTTACGGGGACCTCAATCAGCCCCAGCATTTT. As protein: CASSYGDLNQPQHF. The chain joins TRBV6-2 or TRBV6-3 to TRBJ1-5; D might be TRBD1 (5 bases). The CDR3 has 14 amino acids. V lost 2 bases, J lost 3 bases, and 8 bases lay in between. Germline CDR1 MNHEY, CDR2 SVGEGT.

This clone was seen a single time. The chain uses TRBV7-9 and TRBJ2-1, with TRBD2 matching over 10 bases. The CDR3 is 15 residues long. The germline V gene has CDR1 SEHNR and CDR2 FQNEAQ (reference sequence). Losses at the gene ends were 2 bases for V and 7 bases for J; bases not matched to a gene: 5. The DNA for the CDR3 is TGTGCCAGCAGCTTACTAGCGGGGGCGGGGAATGAGCAGTTCTTC. It translates to CASSLLAGAGNEQFF.

This chain uses TRBV4-3 with TRBJ2-6, with 11 bases lining up with TRBD1. V shed 3 bases, J shed 0 bases, and the junction held 10 bases outside the gene matches. The CDR3 length is 20 residues. Per germline, CDR1 LGHNA and CDR2 YSLEER. CDR3 sequence: CASSQRGTGGLGSGANVLTF. Here the CDR3 DNA reads TGCGCCAGCAGCCAGAGGGGGACAGGGGGGTTGGGCTCTGGGGCCAACGTCCTGACTTTC.

V and J are TRBV30 and TRBJ2-3; 7 bases are shared with TRBD2. Per the germline V gene, CDR1 is GTSNPN and CDR2 is SVGIG (reference sequence). The CDR3 runs to 13 residues. The CDR3 DNA reads TGTGCGGCGGGCGGGGGTATCACAGATACGCAGTATTTT. Its translation is CAAGGGITDTQYF.

The V and J genes are TRBV7-2 and TRBJ1-1, with D possibly TRBD1 on 6 matching bases. The germline V gene has CDR1 SGHTA and CDR2 FQGNSA. The CDR3 contains 13 residues. The V gene lost 2 bases and the J gene lost 10 bases, with 14 bases spanning the gap. CDR3 nucleotides: TGTGCCAGCAGCTTAAACACTGGGGGGGCAGCTTTCTTT. Translating it yields CASSLNTGGAAFF.

J is TRBJ1-2 and V is TRBV19; 10 positions match TRBD1. The CDR3 is 17 amino acids. Germline V gene lookup returns CDR1 LNHDA and CDR2 SQIVND (reference sequence). V shed 5 bases, J shed 4 bases, and the junction held 13 bases outside the gene matches. CDR3 DNA: TGTGCCAGTAGTCTCCGGGACAGGGGCGCTGTCTCCTATGGCTACACCTTC. The encoded protein is CASSLRDRGAVSYGYTF.

This clone showed up just a few times. The CDR3 is CASSIDLSPDSEQYF. The DNA for the CDR3 is TGTGCCAGTAGTATAGATCTAAGTCCCGACAGTGAGCAGTACTTC. The rearrangement joins TRBV19 to TRBJ2-7, with D tentatively TRBD1 (5 bases). CDR1 is LNHDA and CDR2 is SQIVND in the germline V gene (reference sequence). The V gene lost 0 bases and the J gene lost 7 bases, with 16 bases spanning the gap. The CDR3 length is 15 residues.

The rearrangement joins TRBV19 to TRBJ2-3; possibly TRBD2 for D (7 bases). CDR1 and CDR2 from the germline V gene are LNHDA and SQIVND (reference sequence). V was clipped by 3 bases and J by 2 bases, with 12 bases between them. The CDR3 loop spans 15 amino acids. This CDR3 reads CASSMRGGLTDTQYF. DNA of the CDR3: TGTGCCAGTAGTATGAGGGGGGGACTCACAGATACGCAGTATTTT.

This clone was detected a few times. J is TRBJ2-3 and V is TRBV9; D tentatively reads TRBD1 or TRBD2 (5 bases each). The CDR3 has 16 amino acids. Trimming removed 2 bases at V and 6 bases at J, with 19 bases between. Germline V gene lookup returns CDR1 SGDLS and CDR2 YYNGEE. The CDR3 reads CASSVGAGAGIDTQYF. In nucleotides, the CDR3 is TGTGCCAGCAGCGTCGGGGCGGGCGCGGGTATCGATACGCAGTATTTT.

The rearrangement uses TRBV5-5 and TRBJ1-2; D gene uncertain. CDR1 and CDR2 (germline): SGHKS, YYEKEE (reference sequence). The ends were cut back, 0 bases at V and 8 bases at J, with 17 bases in the middle. This CDR3 is built from 15 residues. CDR3 DNA: TGTGCCAGCAGCTTGGATTCTCCGGGATTGATCGGCTACACCTTC. This gives the protein CASSLDSPGLIGYTF. The full variable domain, rest sourced from reference TRBV5-5 and TRBJ1-2, is DAGVTQSPTHLIKTRGQQVTLRCSPISGHKSVSWYQQVLGQGPQFIFQYYEKEERGRGNFPDRFSARQFPNYSSELNVNALLLGDSALYLCASSLDSPGLIGYTFGSGTRLTVV.

The chain combines TRBV28 with TRBJ2-3; a possible D gene is TRBD1 (5 bases). Germline loops: CDR1 MDHEN, CDR2 SYDVKM. Deletions cut 4 bases from V and 0 bases from J, with 11 bases between. The CDR3 totals 15 residues. Here the CDR3 reads CASSWTPGSTDTQYF. CDR3 sequence (DNA): TGTGCCAGCAGTTGGACACCCGGCAGCACAGATACGCAGTATTTT.

The J gene is TRBJ2-5, the V gene TRBV5-6; perhaps TRBD1 as D (5 bases). The germline V gene encodes CDR1 SGHDT and CDR2 YYEEEE. This CDR3 comprises 14 residues. The V and J ends lost 6 bases and 2 bases respectively, with 14 bases between them. CDR3 in DNA: TGTGCCAGCACCTTTACAGGAGTTCAAGAGACCCAGTACTTC. It encodes CASTFTGVQETQYF.

CDR3 sequence reads: CASSPRDRESPLHF. The CDR3 nucleotides are TGTGCCAGCAGTCCCCGGGACAGGGAATCACCCCTCCACTTT. V usage is TRBV6-5 and J usage is TRBJ1-6; 9 nucleotides agree with TRBD1. In germline, CDR1 is MNHEY, CDR2 SVGAGI. The CDR3 contains 14 residues. The V and J ends lost 5 bases and 10 bases, in that order; junction bases with no gene match: 6.